The 22 T cell receptor beta chains reported below all come from one sample, sequenced in a study of control samples from healthy donors and cancer patients. Measured with immunoSEQ multiplex PCR; TCRdb has only the in-frame clones, and not every one. The sample records around 53,000 clones, 65% to 90% being singletons. What was sequenced was PBMCs. These receptor sequences come from a woman aged 45-59 years with lung cancer.

This CDR3 reads CASSLTGTGELFF. Here the CDR3 DNA reads TGTGCCAGCAGCCTGACTGGAACCGGGGAGCTGTTTTTT. The J gene is TRBJ2-2, the V gene TRBV6-4; no definite D call. The CDR3 spans 13 residues. CDR1 is MRHNA, CDR2 SNTAGT, per germline. V was pared by 6 bases and J by 5 bases, with 10 bases between.

J is TRBJ1-6 and V is TRBV14; TRBD1 matches 7 bases. The CDR3 has 12 residues. V gave up 4 bases and J gave up 10 bases; unmatched junction bases: 1. Germline CDR1 is SGHDN and CDR2 is FVKESK. The chain's CDR3 is CASSPTGSPLHF. Here the CDR3 DNA reads TGTGCCAGCAGCCCGACAGGGTCACCCCTCCACTTT.

This chain joins TRBV6-5 and TRBJ2-2, with D uncertain. The V and J ends lost 10 bases and 1 base respectively, with 10 bases between them. Germline values: CDR1 MNHEY, CDR2 SVGAGI. The CDR3 has 13 amino acids. CDR3 sequence: CATVRGNTGELFF. DNA for the CDR3: TGTGCCACCGTGAGAGGGAACACCGGGGAGCTGTTTTTT.

The rearrangement uses TRBV11-2 and TRBJ1-3; the match to TRBD1 covers 8 bases. Unmatched junction bases numbered 6, after V lost 4 bases and J lost 4 bases. Germline V lookup: CDR1 SGHAT, CDR2 FQNNGV. The CDR3 has 15 residues. The CDR3 DNA is TGTGCCAGCAGCTATCGACAGGGGCCAGGAAACACCATATATTTT. Translating gives CASSYRQGPGNTIYF.

The V call is TRBV5-1, the J call TRBJ2-4; weak D call: TRBD1 (5 bases). CDR1 SGHRS and CDR2 YFSETQ come from the germline V gene. V was clipped by 1 base and J by 0 bases, with 17 bases between them. The CDR3 runs to 18 residues. Here the CDR3 reads CASSLITGGALAKNIQYF. In DNA, the CDR3 is TGCGCCAGCAGCTTGATAACTGGTGGGGCGTTAGCCAAAAACATTCAGTACTTC.

The J gene is TRBJ2-1, the V gene TRBV29-1, with 9 bases aligning to TRBD1. The ends lost 6 bases at V and 0 bases at J; junction bases unmatched: 21. The germline V gene has CDR1 SQVTM and CDR2 ANQGSEA. The CDR3 loop spans 20 amino acids. In DNA, the CDR3 is TGCAGCGTCACCATTGAGCGGACAGGGGCCCTATTCAGCTCCTACAATGAGCAGTTCTTC. Its protein product is CSVTIERTGALFSSYNEQFF.

The V call is TRBV7-6, the J call TRBJ1-1; TRBD1 might be the D (5 bases). Germline V gene sequence: CDR1 SGHVS, CDR2 FNYEAQ. V was shortened by 5 bases and J by 4 bases, with 14 bases between the two germline ends. The CDR3 is 14 amino acids. This CDR3 is CASSPTGGGTEAFF. In DNA, the CDR3 is TGTGCCAGCAGCCCGACCGGCGGGGGCACTGAAGCTTTCTTT.

The V gene is TRBV28, the J gene TRBJ2-6; no clear D gene. V was clipped by 7 bases and J by 2 bases, with 12 bases between them. The CDR3 totals 15 residues. CDR1 MDHEN and CDR2 SYDVKM come from the germline V gene. For the CDR3, the DNA is TGTGCCAGCACCCCCCCGGGCGCTGGGGCCAACGTCCTGACTTTC. Its translation is CASTPPGAGANVLTF.

This clone was observed a single time. This chain links TRBV28 with TRBJ1-2; 8 bases align to TRBD1. The ends lost 1 base at V and 8 bases at J; junction bases unmatched: 21. Germline V gene lookup returns CDR1 MDHEN and CDR2 SYDVKM. This CDR3 is 19 amino acids long. Here the CDR3 DNA reads TGTGCCAGCAGTTTATTAGGTTTAGGCAGGGGGCCCGTATATTCAGGCTACACCTTC. Translation: CASSLLGLGRGPVYSGYTF.

The rearrangement joins TRBV7-2 to TRBJ2-7; D gene uncertain. With 2 bases removed from V and 5 bases from J, the gap between germline ends came to 22 bases. The germline V gene has CDR1 SGHTA and CDR2 FQGNSA. The CDR3 runs 17 residues. CDR3 nucleotides: TGTGCCAGCAGCTTACAGTCCCCATTCCTAAATGCGGACGAGCAGTACTTC. Its translation is CASSLQSPFLNADEQYF.

The J gene is TRBJ2-7, the V gene TRBV5-5; TRBD2 might be the D (5 bases). Germline CDR1 is SGHKS and CDR2 is YYEKEE (reference sequence). This CDR3 spans 15 amino acids. The ends were cut back, 0 bases at V and 1 base at J, with 11 bases in the middle. CDR3 region: CASSLDGGGSYEQYF. DNA for the CDR3: TGTGCCAGCAGCTTGGATGGTGGAGGATCCTACGAGCAGTACTTC.

The V gene is TRBV6-4, the J gene TRBJ2-1; 9 nucleotides agree with TRBD1. This CDR3 spans 17 amino acids. V lost 0 bases to trimming and J lost 6 bases; unmatched junction nucleotides: 9. The V gene's germline CDR1 is MRHNA and CDR2 SNTAGT. Written as DNA, the CDR3 is TGTGCCAGCAGTGACTCGACATTTGGGACAGGGCTCAATGAGCAGTTCTTC. Its translation: CASSDSTFGTGLNEQFF.

This clone was recorded only once. The chain uses TRBV7-2 and TRBJ1-5, with no clear D. This CDR3 spans 12 amino acids. Germline CDR1 is SGHTA and CDR2 is FQGNSA. V was trimmed by 6 bases and J by 7 bases, leaving 10 bases between them. CDR3 region: CASSKEEQPQHF. DNA of the CDR3: TGTGCCAGCAGTAAGGAGGAACAGCCCCAGCATTTT.

The rearrangement uses TRBV7-2 and TRBJ1-2; TRBD1 is a possible D gene (6 bases). V was clipped by 0 bases and J by 8 bases, with 16 bases between them. The CDR3 covers 15 residues. The germline V gene has CDR1 SGHTA and CDR2 FQGNSA. The CDR3 sequence is CASSLARGQGGGYTF. CDR3 DNA sequence: TGTGCCAGCAGCTTAGCGCGGGGGCAGGGAGGAGGCTACACCTTC.

The gene calls are TRBV28 and TRBJ1-1, with a tentative D call TRBD1 (6 bases). V shed 2 bases and J shed 11 bases, with 15 bases lying between them. CDR3 length: 13 amino acids. The V gene's germline CDR1 is MDHEN and CDR2 SYDVKM. CDR3 DNA sequence: TGTGCCAGCAGTTTAGGGGGCTGGCAATATGCTTTCTTT. It encodes CASSLGGWQYAFF.

The gene calls are TRBV9 and TRBJ1-2, with 8 bases fitting TRBD1. V lost 3 bases to trimming and J lost 5 bases; unmatched junction nucleotides: 3. The CDR3 covers 13 residues. The germline V gene encodes CDR1 SGDLS and CDR2 YYNGEE. This chain's CDR3 is CASSDRTGYGYTF. The CDR3 DNA reads as TGTGCCAGCAGCGATCGGACAGGGTATGGCTACACCTTC. Together with reference TRBV9 and TRBJ1-2, the CDR3 gives the full variable domain: DSGVTQTPKHLITATGQRVTLRCSPRSGDLSVYWYQQSLDQGLQFLIQYYNGEERAKGNILERFSAQQFPDLHSELNLSSLELGDSALYFCASSDRTGYGYTFGSGTRLTVV.

This rearrangement joins TRBV11-2 to TRBJ2-3, with D unresolved. Trimming took off 5 bases at V and 2 bases at J, with 14 bases between the two ends. The germline gives CDR1 SGHAT, CDR2 FQNNGV. The CDR3 covers 15 residues. The CDR3 here is CASSPAGPVTDTQYF. The CDR3 region has the DNA TGTGCCAGCAGCCCAGCCGGGCCTGTCACAGATACGCAGTATTTT. The full variable domain, rest sourced from reference TRBV11-2 and TRBJ2-3, is EAGVAQSPRYKIIEKRQSVAFWCNPISGHATLYWYQQILGQGPKLLIQFQNNGVVDDSQLPKDRFSAERLKGVDSTLKIQPAKLEDSAVYLCASSPAGPVTDTQYFGPGTRLTVL.

The V and J genes are TRBV6-6 and TRBJ1-3; D perhaps matches TRBD1 (6 bases). This CDR3 is 16 amino acids long. In germline, CDR1 is MNHNY, CDR2 SVGAGI (reference sequence). V shed 5 bases and J shed 0 bases, with 14 bases lying between them. The CDR3 loop reads CASSKPGQPSGNTIYF. CDR3 nucleotide sequence: TGTGCCAGCAGTAAACCGGGACAACCCTCTGGAAACACCATATATTTT.

The table lists this clone with a count of one. The genes are TRBV10-3 and TRBJ2-7; 7 bases are a match to TRBD1. Unmatched junction bases numbered 10, after V lost 2 bases and J lost 3 bases. Germline assignment: CDR1 ENHRY and CDR2 SYGVKD. The CDR3 sequence is 16 residues long. This CDR3 is CAISEGQAATGYEQYF. DNA for the CDR3: TGTGCCATCAGTGAGGGACAGGCAGCAACGGGCTACGAGCAGTACTTC.

The rearrangement joins TRBV2 to TRBJ2-5; D is perhaps TRBD1 (6 bases). The CDR3 covers 13 residues. V was cut by 6 bases and J by 2 bases, with 10 bases left in between. CDR1 and CDR2 from the germline V gene are SNHLY and FYNNEI. CDR3 loop: CASSADRQETQYF. In nucleotides, the CDR3 is TGTGCCAGCAGCGCGGACAGACAAGAGACCCAGTACTTC.

This chain links TRBV18 with TRBJ1-1, with TRBD1 identical over 10 bases. CDR3 size: 17 residues. Trimming took 2 bases from V and 1 from J; bases not matched to a gene: 7. Germline CDR1 and CDR2: KGHSH and LQKENI. This CDR3 is CASSPSRTGGTNTEAFF. The CDR3, as DNA: TGTGCCAGCTCACCAAGTAGGACAGGGGGAACGAACACTGAAGCTTTCTTT.

The rearrangement uses TRBV19 and TRBJ2-7; 7 bases fit TRBD1. CDR3 size: 13 residues. CDR1 and CDR2 from the germline V gene are LNHDA and SQIVND (reference sequence). V was clipped by 5 bases and J by 2 bases; unmatched bases: 3. The CDR3 DNA sequence: TGTGCCAGTAGTCGACAGGGTACCTACGAGCAGTACTTC. Its translation: CASSRQGTYEQYF.